Listed below are T cell receptor beta chains from one sample, sequenced in a study of beta chain features in type 1 diabetes. The method was immunoSEQ multiplex PCR; TCRdb's version includes in-frame clones alone and lacks a portion of them. The table lists hundreds of thousands of clones, around 15% of them singletons. The specimen sequenced was naive CD4+ T cells from blood. The receptor source for this set is a man aged 18 to 35 in good health. Each CDR3 is given without its conserved first and last residue. A row's size may be missing; if present it is once, few, many or a size class.

clone size: few; V gene: TRBV7-6; CDR3 length: 13; CDR3 protein: ASSLGRPDKNIQY
clone size: few; V gene: TRBV6-5; CDR3 length: 12; CDR3 protein: ASSKDRGAYGYT
clone size: .; V gene: TRBV5-4; CDR3 length: 10; CDR3 protein: ASSLHSYEQY
clone size: .; V gene: TRBV9; CDR3 length: 12; CDR3 protein: ASSVGQGDGTQY
clone size: few; V gene: TRBV7-2; CDR3 length: 14; CDR3 protein: ASSLAASGSTGELF
clone size: .; V gene: TRBV27; CDR3 length: 16; CDR3 protein: ASSSPGQRYSGANVLT
clone size: .; V gene: TRBV18; CDR3 length: 15; CDR3 protein: ASSPTGSFPMNTEAF
clone size: few; V gene: TRBV21-1; CDR3 length: 13; CDR3 protein: ASSPRDSFTYEQY
clone size: few; V gene: TRBV5-1; CDR3 length: 13; CDR3 protein: ASSLQWGPQETQY
clone size: few; V gene: TRBV9; CDR3 length: 9; CDR3 protein: ASSVDRRYT
clone size: .; V gene: TRBV10-3; CDR3 length: 14; CDR3 protein: ASTADSRLAGATQY
clone size: .; V gene: TRBV7-2; CDR3 length: 12; CDR3 protein: ASGTGSSNQPQH
clone size: few; V gene: TRBV5-1; CDR3 length: 14; CDR3 protein: ASSFTGTSYLGGYT
clone size: few; V gene: TRBV19; CDR3 length: 13; CDR3 protein: ASSVGLTGASEAF
clone size: few; V gene: TRBV1; CDR3 length: 14; CDR3 protein: TSSQAARGCNTEAF
clone size: .; V gene: TRBV15; CDR3 length: 14; CDR3 protein: ATSRDLVGTAYGYT
clone size: few; V gene: TRBV25-1; CDR3 length: 9; CDR3 protein: ASGQLYGYT